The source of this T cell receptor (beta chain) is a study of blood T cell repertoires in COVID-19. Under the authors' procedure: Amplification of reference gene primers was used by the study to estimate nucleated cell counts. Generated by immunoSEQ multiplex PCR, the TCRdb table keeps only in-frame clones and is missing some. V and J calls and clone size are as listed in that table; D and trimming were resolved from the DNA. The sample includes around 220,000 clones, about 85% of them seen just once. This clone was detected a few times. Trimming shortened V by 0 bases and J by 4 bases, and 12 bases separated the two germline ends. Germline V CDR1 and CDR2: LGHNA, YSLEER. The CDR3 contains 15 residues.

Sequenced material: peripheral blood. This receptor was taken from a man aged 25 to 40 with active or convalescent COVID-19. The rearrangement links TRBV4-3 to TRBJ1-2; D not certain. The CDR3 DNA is TGCGCCAGCAGCCAAGATTCGGCAGGTACCTATGGCTACACCTTC. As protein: CASSQDSAGTYGYTF.